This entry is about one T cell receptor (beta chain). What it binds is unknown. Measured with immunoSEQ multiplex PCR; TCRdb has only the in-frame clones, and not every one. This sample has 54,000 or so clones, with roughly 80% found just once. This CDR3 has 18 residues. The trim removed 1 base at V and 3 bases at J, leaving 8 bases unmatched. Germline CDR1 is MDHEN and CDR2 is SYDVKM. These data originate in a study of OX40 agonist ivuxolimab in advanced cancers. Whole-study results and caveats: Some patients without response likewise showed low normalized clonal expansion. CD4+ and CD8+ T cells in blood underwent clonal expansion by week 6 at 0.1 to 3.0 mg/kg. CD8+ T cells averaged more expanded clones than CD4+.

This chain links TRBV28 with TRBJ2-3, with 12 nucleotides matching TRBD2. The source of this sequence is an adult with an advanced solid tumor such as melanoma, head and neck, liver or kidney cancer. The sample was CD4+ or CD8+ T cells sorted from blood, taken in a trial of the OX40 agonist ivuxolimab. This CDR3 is CASSLSSASGRVTDTQYF. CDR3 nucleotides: TGTGCCAGCAGTTTATCTTCGGCTAGCGGGAGGGTAACAGATACGCAGTATTTT.